A selection of T cell receptor beta chains follows, all from one sample in a study of T cells after yellow fever vaccination. TCRdb processed the 5' RACE reads anew with MiXCR; each CDR3 protein has one entry. The table lists under 300,000 distinct CDR3 sequences, 10% to 15% of them singletons. The starting material was CD4+ T cells sorted from PBMCs, obtained 45 days after the yellow fever booster vaccination. The receptor set was obtained from a man aged 30 to 39 who received the YFV17D yellow fever vaccine. CDR3s include the opening cysteine and the closing phenylalanine or tryptophan. The D gene is left open where the match is weak. For some rows the clone size is stated as once, few or many, or as a class when expanded; others skip it.

d_gene: TRBD2
j_gene: TRBJ2-1
v_gene: TRBV29-1
abundance: many
CDR3aa: CSVPGGLGQFF
CDR3nt: TGCAGCGTTCCGGGTGGACTAGGGCAGTTCTTC

d_gene: TRBD1
j_gene: TRBJ2-3
v_gene: TRBV12-3/TRBV12-4
abundance: .
CDR3aa: CASSLTGQETDTQYF
CDR3nt: TGTGCCAGCAGTTTAACGGGACAGGAGACAGATACGCAGTATTTT

d_gene: TRBD2
j_gene: TRBJ2-1
v_gene: TRBV20-1
abundance: .
CDR3aa: CCARGLAGASYNEQFF
CDR3nt: TGCTGTGCTAGGGGACTAGCGGGTGCCTCCTACAATGAGCAGTTCTTC

d_gene: .
j_gene: TRBJ1-2
v_gene: TRBV5-1
abundance: .
CDR3aa: CASSLAESNYGYTF
CDR3nt: TGCGCCAGCAGCTTGGCGGAATCTAACTATGGCTACACCTTC

d_gene: .
j_gene: TRBJ2-7
v_gene: TRBV11-2
abundance: .
CDR3aa: CASSSRDHRYGEQYF
CDR3nt: TGTGCCAGCAGCTCCCGGGACCACCGCTATGGAGAGCAGTACTTC

d_gene: TRBD2
j_gene: TRBJ2-7
v_gene: TRBV30
abundance: .
CDR3aa: CAWSGTSYEQYF
CDR3nt: TGTGCCTGGAGTGGGACTAGCTACGAGCAGTACTTC

d_gene: TRBD1
j_gene: TRBJ2-7
v_gene: TRBV12-3/TRBV12-4
abundance: many
CDR3aa: CASSLDRSSYEQYF
CDR3nt: TGTGCCAGCAGTCTGGACAGGAGCTCCTACGAGCAGTACTTC

d_gene: TRBD1
j_gene: TRBJ2-7
v_gene: TRBV18
abundance: few
CDR3aa: CASSPGGRSYEQYF
CDR3nt: TGTGCCAGCTCTCCAGGGGGCCGATCCTACGAGCAGTACTTC

d_gene: .
j_gene: TRBJ2-3
v_gene: TRBV29-1
abundance: few
CDR3aa: CSARTGLSVGTDTQYF
CDR3nt: TGCAGCGCCCGTACGGGACTCTCCGTAGGCACAGATACGCAGTATTTT

d_gene: TRBD2
j_gene: TRBJ2-7
v_gene: TRBV12-3/TRBV12-4
abundance: few
CDR3aa: CASSKRDYSGEQYF
CDR3nt: TGTGCCAGCAGTAAACGGGACTATTCGGGAGAGCAGTACTTC

d_gene: .
j_gene: TRBJ1-2
v_gene: TRBV5-1
abundance: .
CDR3aa: CASSPGWQNYGYTF
CDR3nt: TGCGCCAGCAGCCCGGGTTGGCAGAACTATGGCTACACCTTC

d_gene: .
j_gene: TRBJ2-3
v_gene: TRBV10-3
abundance: .
CDR3aa: CAISSERESTDTQYF
CDR3nt: TGTGCCATCAGCTCTGAACGGGAGAGCACAGATACGCAGTATTTT

d_gene: .
j_gene: TRBJ2-7
v_gene: TRBV5-1
abundance: .
CDR3aa: CASSKDGHEQYF
CDR3nt: TGCGCCAGCAGCAAGGATGGTCACGAGCAGTACTTC

d_gene: TRBD2
j_gene: TRBJ2-1
v_gene: TRBV20-1
abundance: .
CDR3aa: CSPPGLALSSYNEQFF
CDR3nt: TGCAGCCCTCCGGGACTAGCCCTAAGCTCCTACAATGAGCAGTTCTTC

d_gene: .
j_gene: TRBJ2-5
v_gene: TRBV11-2
abundance: .
CDR3aa: CASSLSVPRTQETQYF
CDR3nt: TGTGCCAGCAGCTTATCGGTCCCCAGGACCCAAGAGACCCAGTACTTC

d_gene: .
j_gene: TRBJ2-7
v_gene: TRBV3-1
abundance: .
CDR3aa: CASSLRNYEQYF
CDR3nt: TGTGCCAGCAGCCTTAGAAACTACGAGCAGTACTTC

d_gene: .
j_gene: TRBJ2-1
v_gene: TRBV9
abundance: .
CDR3aa: CASSVEGWVNNEQFF
CDR3nt: TGTGCCAGCAGCGTAGAAGGTTGGGTAAACAATGAGCAGTTCTTC

d_gene: TRBD2
j_gene: TRBJ2-3
v_gene: TRBV7-2
abundance: many
CDR3aa: CASSFQLAGAADTQYF
CDR3nt: TGTGCCAGCAGCTTCCAACTAGCGGGAGCGGCAGATACGCAGTATTTT

d_gene: TRBD2
j_gene: TRBJ2-2
v_gene: TRBV5-1
abundance: few
CDR3aa: CASSTTGTSVYAGELFF
CDR3nt: TGCGCCAGCAGCACCACCGGGACTAGCGTTTACGCCGGGGAGCTGTTTTTT

d_gene: .
j_gene: TRBJ1-2
v_gene: TRBV15
abundance: .
CDR3aa: CATSRDGGIGYTF
CDR3nt: TGTGCCACCAGCAGAGATGGAGGGATCGGCTACACCTTC

d_gene: TRBD1
j_gene: TRBJ2-4
v_gene: TRBV6-5
abundance: .
CDR3aa: CASSYPDRDRGKYF
CDR3nt: TGTGCCAGCAGTTACCCCGACAGGGACCGAGGGAAGTACTTC

d_gene: TRBD1
j_gene: TRBJ2-1
v_gene: TRBV19
abundance: .
CDR3aa: CASSIVVGQGLYNEQFF
CDR3nt: TGTGCCAGTAGTATTGTAGTGGGACAGGGCCTCTACAATGAGCAGTTCTTC

d_gene: .
j_gene: TRBJ2-7
v_gene: TRBV9
abundance: few
CDR3aa: CASSEVAASYEQYF
CDR3nt: TGTGCCAGCAGCGAGGTAGCGGCGTCCTACGAGCAGTACTTC

d_gene: TRBD1
j_gene: TRBJ2-2
v_gene: TRBV20-1
abundance: many
CDR3aa: CSARDTGTGTGELFF
CDR3nt: TGCAGTGCTAGAGATACCGGGACAGGGACCGGGGAGCTGTTTTTT

d_gene: .
j_gene: TRBJ2-3
v_gene: TRBV29-1
abundance: many
CDR3aa: CSVGAPYDTQYF
CDR3nt: TGCAGCGTTGGGGCCCCATACGATACGCAGTATTTT

d_gene: TRBD2
j_gene: TRBJ2-5
v_gene: TRBV18
abundance: few
CDR3aa: CASSSTGLAGEETQYF
CDR3nt: TGTGCCAGCTCATCGACGGGACTAGCGGGAGAGGAGACCCAGTACTTC

d_gene: .
j_gene: TRBJ2-1
v_gene: TRBV7-3
abundance: .
CDR3aa: CASSTLAGSYNEQFF
CDR3nt: TGTGCCAGCAGCACACTGGCAGGCTCCTACAATGAGCAGTTCTTC

d_gene: .
j_gene: TRBJ2-5
v_gene: TRBV5-1
abundance: few
CDR3aa: CASSGGPQETQYF
CDR3nt: TGCGCCAGCAGCGGGGGCCCCCAAGAGACCCAGTACTTC

d_gene: .
j_gene: TRBJ2-5
v_gene: TRBV6-2/TRBV6-3
abundance: few
CDR3aa: CASSYQYRVQETQYF
CDR3nt: TGTGCCAGCAGTTACCAGTACAGGGTCCAAGAGACCCAGTACTTC

d_gene: .
j_gene: TRBJ2-1
v_gene: TRBV29-1
abundance: .
CDR3aa: CSVEDSGGVGYNEQFF
CDR3nt: TGCAGCGTTGAAGATTCGGGCGGCGTGGGTTACAATGAGCAGTTCTTC

d_gene: .
j_gene: TRBJ2-5
v_gene: TRBV15
abundance: few
CDR3aa: CATSRDNGKETQYF
CDR3nt: TGTGCCACCAGCAGAGATAACGGGAAAGAGACCCAGTACTTC